This T cell receptor beta chain was captured by sequencing in a study of regulatory T cells in long-lasting Graves disease. Combining iRepertoire HTBI primers with Arm-PCR of CDR3 regions, the authors built TCR beta libraries. TCRdb called the multiplex PCR reads again in MiXCR, with one record for every CDR3 protein. The sample carries 510,000 or so distinct CDR3 sequences, around 13% recorded once. Sample time point: newly diagnosed GD, antithyroid drugs for less than 3 months. Preparation of the TCR library used RNA extracted from PBMCs. The CDR3 extends over 11 amino acids. In germline, CDR1 is MNHEY, CDR2 SVGEGT. V lost 8 bases to trimming and J lost 11 bases; unmatched junction nucleotides: 7. The sample was also linked to a second study, of T cells in Graves' hyperthyroidism and ophthalmopathy. As that report states: Diagnosis rested on symptoms, serum thyroxine and TRAb, thyroid ultrasound, and orbital computed tomography.

This material consisted of peripheral blood mononuclear cells (PBMCs), taken at new diagnosis, from a patient treated with antithyroid drugs. This chain joins TRBV6-2 or TRBV6-3 and TRBJ1-1, with 8 bases that match TRBD1. This sequence originates from a woman aged 25-40 years with Graves disease. The CDR3 DNA follows: TGTGCCAGCGGCCAGGGGGCGCGGGCTTTCTTT. The encoded protein is CASGQGARAFF.